This T cell receptor (beta chain) was documented in a study of T cell responses to AZD1222 COVID-19 vaccine. Study details: Pooled together were second doses at about 4 or about 12 weeks.

Turning to this clone: Its antigen remains unknown.

Clones were sequenced by immunoSEQ multiplex PCR, and TCRdb holds only the in-frame ones, with some missing. The data contain approximately 90,000 clones, about 90% of them singletons. General study findings and limits: There were mostly white British donors and more females than males, and clonal diversity was possibly underestimated.

The germline gives CDR1 LNHDA, CDR2 SQIVND (reference sequence). CDR3 length: 15 amino acids. Between the trimmed V and J ends, which lost 2 bases and 2 bases, there was a span of 7 bases. The source is an adult in good health. Sequenced here: peripheral blood, sampled on day 0 of AZD1222 vaccination. The chain has TRBV19 and TRBJ2-6, with D possibly TRBD1 on 6 matching bases. CDR3 in DNA: TGTGCCAGTAGTATACCAGGGGCTGGGGCCAACGTCCTGACTTTC. Protein: CASSIPGAGANVLTF. Complete variable domain (other parts from reference TRBV19 and TRBJ2-6): DGGITQSPKYLFRKEGQNVTLSCEQNLNHDAMYWYRQDPGQGLRLIYYSQIVNDFQKGDIAEGYSVSREKKESFPLTVTSAQKNPTAFYLCASSIPGAGANVLTFGAGSRLTVL.